This T cell receptor (beta chain) was observed in a study of blood T cell repertoires in COVID-19. Study-level background: Samples came from the United States, Italy and Spain, spanning acute and convalescent COVID-19. T cells, B-cell-depleted T cells, or PBMCs supplied cDNA or gDNA.

Between the trimmed V and J ends, which lost 0 bases and 9 bases, there was a span of 10 bases. CDR3 length: 13 residues. Germline CDR1 is LNHNV and CDR2 is YYDKDF (reference sequence). Original processing notes: Amplification of reference gene primers provided the estimated nucleated cell counts. Assay: immunoSEQ multiplex PCR; the TCRdb copy retains only in-frame clones and omits some. From that table come the V and J calls and clone size; the DNA was used to work out D and trimming. The profile shows approximately 46,000 clones, 86% of them singletons. The sequencing input was peripheral blood. The sequence was obtained from a man aged 55 to 69 with active or convalescent COVID-19. The gene calls are TRBV15 and TRBJ2-3; D perhaps matches TRBD1 (6 bases). The CDR3 coding sequence is TGTGCCACCAGCAGAGATGAGGGGGACACGCAGTATTTT. It yields the protein CATSRDEGDTQYF.